What follows describes a single T cell receptor beta chain. This record belongs to a study of naive and memory T cell subsets. Treatment of the sample: skin biopsy from PPD injection site in Mantoux-positive individual. TCR cDNA received a 3' ligated oligonucleotide that carried a UMI. Unsorted total RNA, about 1 to 1,100 ng, was DNase treated before reverse transcription. Amplification of ligated cDNA took four PCR rounds with SP2 and nested alpha and beta constant primers. From the UMI-ligation and nested PCR reads, TCRdb called clonotypes with MiXCR, one entry per CDR3 protein. The sample yields fewer than 35,000 distinct CDR3 sequences, under 8.5% seen once. The input for sequencing was skin, taken from a tuberculin skin test site. This sequence originates from an adult in good health.

The DNA for the CDR3 is TGTGCCAGCAGTGGGACTAGCGGGGGGGACCTCTTGGCAGATACGCAGTATTTT. It translates to CASSGTSGGDLLADTQYF. The J gene is TRBJ2-3, the V gene TRBV2; 15 bases match TRBD2. V lost 4 bases and J lost 4; bases outside the gene matches: 9. The CDR3 is 18 amino acids. Germline V gene sequence: CDR1 SNHLY, CDR2 FYNNEI. Looking up the rest from reference TRBV2 and TRBJ2-3 gives the full variable domain: EPEVTQTPSHQVTQMGQEVILRCVPISNHLYFYWYRQILGQKVEFLVSFYNNEISEKSEIFDDQFSVERPDGSNFTLKIRSTKLEDSAMYFCASSGTSGGDLLADTQYFGPGTRLTVL.